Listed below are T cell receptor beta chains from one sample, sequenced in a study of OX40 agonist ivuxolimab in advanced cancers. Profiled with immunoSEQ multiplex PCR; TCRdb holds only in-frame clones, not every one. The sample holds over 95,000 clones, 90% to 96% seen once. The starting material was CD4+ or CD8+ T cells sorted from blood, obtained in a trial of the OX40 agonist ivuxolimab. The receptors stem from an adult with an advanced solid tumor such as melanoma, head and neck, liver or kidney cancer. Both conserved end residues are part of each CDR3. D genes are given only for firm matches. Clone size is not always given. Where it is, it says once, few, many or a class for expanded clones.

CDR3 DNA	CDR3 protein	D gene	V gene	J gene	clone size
TGTGCCAGCAGTTGGACTAGCGCGTCAGATACGCAGTATTTT	CASSWTSASDTQYF	TRBD2	TRBV27	TRBJ2-3	NA
TGTGCCAGCAGTGAAGATCTGGGACAGGATGCCCCGGGTGGCTTT	CASSEDLGQDAPGGF	TRBD1	TRBV2	TRBJ1-1	NA
TGTGCCAGCAGTCCCCTGACTAGCGGCTACGAGCAGTACTTC	CASSPLTSGYEQYF	TRBD2	TRBV27	TRBJ2-7	once
TGTGCCAGCACGGACGGCGTGGGGGATGAGCAGTTCTTC	CASTDGVGDEQFF	NA	TRBV11-3	TRBJ2-1	NA
TGCGCCAGCAGCCAAGATATCGGCCTCGAGCAGTACTTC	CASSQDIGLEQYF	NA	TRBV4-1	TRBJ2-7	NA
TGTGCCAGCAGCCCCGTGGAAGTCCGCTATTCGGGAAACACCATATATTTT	CASSPVEVRYSGNTIYF	NA	TRBV7-6	TRBJ1-3	NA
TGTGCCAGCAGTTCGACCCAGGTTACCGGGGCTAGCTATGGCTACACCTTC	CASSSTQVTGASYGYTF	NA	TRBV28	TRBJ1-2	NA
TGTGCCAGCAGCTTGGACATGGGACAGCCTTACAATGAGCAGTTCTTC	CASSLDMGQPYNEQFF	TRBD1	TRBV11-2	TRBJ2-1	NA
TGTGCCAGCAGCTCGGGACAGGGAACATACAATGAGCAGTTCTTC	CASSSGQGTYNEQFF	TRBD1	TRBV5-8	TRBJ2-1	NA
TGCGCCAGCAGCCAAGGCTTGGCTAACGAGCAGTACTTC	CASSQGLANEQYF	NA	TRBV4-1	TRBJ2-7	NA
TGTGCCAGCAGTTTATTCCTAGCGGGCTACGAGCAGTACTTC	CASSLFLAGYEQYF	TRBD2	TRBV28	TRBJ2-7	NA
TGTGCCAGCAGCCTCGGACGGGATACGCAGTATTTT	CASSLGRDTQYF	NA	TRBV7-9	TRBJ2-3	NA
TGCGCCAGCAGCTTGGAGGGCGAGACCCAGTACTTC	CASSLEGETQYF	NA	TRBV5-1	TRBJ2-5	NA
TGTGCCAGCAGCTTAGCGATGGGCGGGGAGCTGTTTTTT	CASSLAMGGELFF	NA	TRBV11-2	TRBJ2-2	NA
TGTGCCAGCAGTTTATGGGACAGGGAGGCACCCCTCCACTTT	CASSLWDREAPLHF	TRBD1	TRBV28	TRBJ1-6	NA
TGCAGTGCAGGGATGTACAACATTCAGTACTTC	CSAGMYNIQYF	NA	TRBV20-1	TRBJ2-4	once
TGCGCCAGCAGCGAGGGACAGGGTGACACTGAAGCTTTCTTT	CASSEGQGDTEAFF	TRBD1	TRBV5-1	TRBJ1-1	NA
TGTGCCAGCAGTTTAACGGGGGGGAATGAAAAACTGTTTTTT	CASSLTGGNEKLFF	NA	TRBV27	TRBJ1-4	once
TGTGCCAGCGGGACTGAACCATCAGCTAACAATGAGCAGTTCTTC	CASGTEPSANNEQFF	NA	TRBV27	TRBJ2-1	NA
TGTGCCAGCAGAATTACAGGGAAGAACTATGGCTACACCTTC	CASRITGKNYGYTF	NA	TRBV27	TRBJ1-2	NA
TGTGCCAGTAGTATATTGGGGACTAGCGGAGATACGCAGTATTTT	CASSILGTSGDTQYF	TRBD2	TRBV19	TRBJ2-3	NA
TGTGCCAGCACCTCAAGCGGGAGGGCGCACGAGCAGTACTTC	CASTSSGRAHEQYF	TRBD2	TRBV2	TRBJ2-7	NA
TGTGCCAGCAGCTTGTTTGGGGGGGATGAGCAGTTCTTC	CASSLFGGDEQFF	TRBD2	TRBV5-4	TRBJ2-1	NA
TGTGCCAGCAGCCACCCAGGGGAGGGGTCCTACGAGCAGTACTTC	CASSHPGEGSYEQYF	NA	TRBV14	TRBJ2-7	NA
TGCGCCAGCAGCCAAGACTCTACGGGGGGGAGCGGCGAGCAGTACTTC	CASSQDSTGGSGEQYF	TRBD2	TRBV7-9	TRBJ2-7	NA
TGCAGCGCCCGGACTTGGGGGGACTACGAGCAGTACTTC	CSARTWGDYEQYF	NA	TRBV29-1	TRBJ2-7	NA
TGTGCCAGCTCACCTCCTGATACCTACGAGCAGTACTTC	CASSPPDTYEQYF	NA	TRBV18	TRBJ2-7	NA
TGTGCCAGCAGCATCGGAGAGGGGGTCAGAACTGAAGCTTTCTTT	CASSIGEGVRTEAFF	NA	TRBV21-1	TRBJ1-1	NA
TGTGCCAGCAGCTTGGGACTAGCGGGGATGAACACCGGGGAGCTGTTTTTT	CASSLGLAGMNTGELFF	TRBD2	TRBV5-4	TRBJ2-2	NA
TGTGCCAGCAGTCAGAATTGGCCGGATACGCAGTATTTT	CASSQNWPDTQYF	NA	TRBV27	TRBJ2-3	NA
TGTGCCAGCAGCCCCGTTTTGCGGGAGGGACTTAATGAGCAGTTCTTC	CASSPVLREGLNEQFF	TRBD2	TRBV13	TRBJ2-1	NA
TGTGCCAGCAGTAACCGGGACCCCTACACCGGGGAGCTGTTTTTT	CASSNRDPYTGELFF	NA	TRBV6-1	TRBJ2-2	NA
TGCGCCAGCAGCCCCCCGGGTTCCTACGAGCAGTACTTC	CASSPPGSYEQYF	NA	TRBV4-1	TRBJ2-7	NA
TGTGCCAGCAGTTTACCCCCGGGACACGCCCAAGGGGAGCAGTACTTC	CASSLPPGHAQGEQYF	NA	TRBV28	TRBJ2-7	NA
TGTGTCAGTGGGCAGGGGAGCTCCTACGAGCAGTACTTC	CVSGQGSSYEQYF	NA	TRBV19	TRBJ2-7	NA
TGCGCCAGCAGCTTGGCCGGACAAGGAAATGAGCAGTTCTTC	CASSLAGQGNEQFF	NA	TRBV5-1	TRBJ2-1	NA
TGTGCCAGCAGCTTGAGCAGGGAGCAGTTCTTC	CASSLSREQFF	NA	TRBV5-8	TRBJ2-1	NA
TGTGCCAGCAGTCCGACAGGGAATACGCAGTATTTT	CASSPTGNTQYF	TRBD1	TRBV6-6	TRBJ2-3	NA
TGTGCCAGCAGCGTAGCGGGGACTAGTGCGGATACGCAGTATTTT	CASSVAGTSADTQYF	TRBD2	TRBV9	TRBJ2-3	once
TGTGCCATCAGTGACGGTGGTATGGACGAGCAGTACTTC	CAISDGGMDEQYF	NA	TRBV10-3	TRBJ2-7	NA
TGTGCCATCTCCACGGGACAGGGATACACTGAAGCTTTCTTT	CAISTGQGYTEAFF	TRBD1	TRBV28	TRBJ1-1	once
TGCGCTGAGGGGACTAGTGGTAGCACAGATACGCAGTATTTT	CAEGTSGSTDTQYF	TRBD2	TRBV23-1	TRBJ2-3	NA
TGTGCCAGCAGTTACTCTCCAGCGGGGGAACAAGAGACCCAGTACTTC	CASSYSPAGEQETQYF	TRBD2	TRBV6-5	TRBJ2-5	NA
TGTGCCAGCAGCCAAGATGAGGAAACCATCCTTAATTCACCCCTCCACTTT	CASSQDEETILNSPLHF	NA	TRBV7-3	TRBJ1-6	NA